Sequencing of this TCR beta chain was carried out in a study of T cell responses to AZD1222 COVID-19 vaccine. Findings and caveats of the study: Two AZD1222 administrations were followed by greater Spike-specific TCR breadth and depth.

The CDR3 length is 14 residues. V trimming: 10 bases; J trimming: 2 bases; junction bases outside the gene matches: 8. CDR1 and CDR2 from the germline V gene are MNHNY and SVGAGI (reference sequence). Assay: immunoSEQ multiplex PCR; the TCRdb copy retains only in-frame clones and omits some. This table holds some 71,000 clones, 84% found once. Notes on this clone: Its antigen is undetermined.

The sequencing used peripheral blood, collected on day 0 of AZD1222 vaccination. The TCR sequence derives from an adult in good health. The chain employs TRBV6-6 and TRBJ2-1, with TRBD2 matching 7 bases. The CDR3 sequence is CATSRGGTYNEQFF. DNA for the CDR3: TGTGCCACCTCACGCGGGGGTACCTACAATGAGCAGTTCTTC.